The text below deals with one T cell receptor beta chain. Its antigen is not identified. Isolated per sample were at least 7 million PBMCs. This sample is drawn from a study of blood T cells in healthy people across ages. Study conclusions and caveats: There were more naive CD4+ cells and higher diversity in long-lived donors than in aged donors.

Sample-barcoded 5' priming and a J-beta primer mix drove a second PCR of about 6 to 11 cycles. Unique molecular identifiers of 12 random nucleotides labeled each cDNA. TCRdb redid the calling of the 5' RACE reads with MiXCR, one entry per CDR3 protein. The sample has about 1,600,000 distinct CDR3 sequences, around 42% seen once. CDR1 is SGHRS, CDR2 YFSETQ, per germline. Germline trimming cut 4 bases from V and 5 bases from J; bases unmatched to any gene: 10. The CDR3 is 16 amino acids. The genes are TRBV5-1 and TRBJ1-1; TRBD1 aligns across 11 bases. Material: blood. This TCR was recovered from a woman aged 18-29 years in good health. The CDR3 DNA reads as TGCGCCAGCAGCGAATGGACAGGGGGCGCAGAGACTGAAGCTTTCTTT. Its protein product is CASSEWTGGAETEAFF.